The 7 T cell receptor beta chains below all came from one sample that was sequenced in a study of cytomegalovirus exposure and HLA in healthy donors. Use of 60 Vbeta and 13 Jbeta primers characterized the PCR. Method: immunoSEQ multiplex PCR; TCRdb's copy keeps in-frame clones and lacks some. The data show about 110,000 clones, about two thirds seen once. Sequenced input: PBMCs. The receptors shown here come from a woman in her 70s in good health and CMV-seropositive.

The chain combines TRBV5-1 with TRBJ2-1, with 11 positions matching TRBD2. The V and J ends lost 1 base and 8 bases, in that order; junction bases with no gene match: 5. CDR3 length: 15 amino acids. Germline V gene lookup returns CDR1 SGHRS and CDR2 YFSETQ. CDR3 in amino acids: CASSLTLAGGYEQFF. The CDR3 region has the DNA TGCGCCAGCAGCTTGACGCTAGCGGGGGGCTATGAGCAGTTCTTC.

The rearrangement joins TRBV7-2 to TRBJ1-1, with unresolved D. This CDR3 region has 14 residues. Germline loops: CDR1 SGHTA, CDR2 FQGNSA. V lost 5 bases and J 0 bases, leaving 10 bases between the germline ends. CDR3 loop: CASSGDWVNTEAFF. The CDR3 DNA follows: TGTGCCAGCAGCGGTGACTGGGTGAACACTGAAGCTTTCTTT.

The chain links TRBV6-5 to TRBJ2-7; the match to TRBD2 covers 9 bases. The germline V gene has CDR1 MNHEY and CDR2 SVGAGI. This CDR3 region has 16 residues. The V and J ends lost 4 bases and 4 bases, in that order; junction bases with no gene match: 11. Here the CDR3 reads CASSSASGVGRYEQYF. DNA for the CDR3: TGTGCCAGCAGTTCCGCTAGCGGGGTAGGGCGTTACGAGCAGTACTTC.

In this sample, this clone turned up once. The V gene is TRBV6-1, the J gene TRBJ2-1, with D possibly being TRBD1 (6 bases). The CDR3 is 15 amino acids. Germline CDR1 MNHNS, CDR2 SASEGT. V was pared by 3 bases and J by 4 bases, with 13 bases between. For the CDR3, the DNA is TGTGCCAGCAGTGAGTCACAGGGTGATTACAATGAGCAGTTCTTC. Its translation is CASSESQGDYNEQFF.

The chain combines TRBV10-3 with TRBJ1-5; a possible D gene is TRBD1 (5 bases). CDR1 is ENHRY and CDR2 is SYGVKD in the germline V gene. The CDR3 runs 14 residues. V was trimmed by 6 bases and J by 8 bases, leaving 17 bases between them. CDR3 sequence (DNA): TGTGCCATCAGGGAGGGACTCGGGGGGGAGCCCCAGCATTTT. It specifies CAIREGLGGEPQHF.

The gene calls are TRBV20-1 and TRBJ1-3; D gene uncertain. The V and J ends lost 6 bases and 4 bases respectively, with 7 bases between them. The germline CDR1 and CDR2 sequences are DFQATT and SNEGSKA (reference sequence). The CDR3 is 11 residues long. CDR3 sequence: CSAPYGNTIYF. The DNA of the CDR3 is TGCAGTGCCCCCTACGGAAACACCATATATTTT.

V usage is TRBV4-2 and J usage is TRBJ1-1; 7 bases fit TRBD1. V trimming: 3 bases; J trimming: 5 bases; junction bases outside the gene matches: 6. The CDR3 consists of 14 residues. In germline, CDR1 is LGHNA, CDR2 YNFKEQ. The CDR3 DNA is TGTGCCAGCAGCCAGGGGACAGTCTTTACTGAAGCTTTCTTT. Amino acid sequence: CASSQGTVFTEAFF.